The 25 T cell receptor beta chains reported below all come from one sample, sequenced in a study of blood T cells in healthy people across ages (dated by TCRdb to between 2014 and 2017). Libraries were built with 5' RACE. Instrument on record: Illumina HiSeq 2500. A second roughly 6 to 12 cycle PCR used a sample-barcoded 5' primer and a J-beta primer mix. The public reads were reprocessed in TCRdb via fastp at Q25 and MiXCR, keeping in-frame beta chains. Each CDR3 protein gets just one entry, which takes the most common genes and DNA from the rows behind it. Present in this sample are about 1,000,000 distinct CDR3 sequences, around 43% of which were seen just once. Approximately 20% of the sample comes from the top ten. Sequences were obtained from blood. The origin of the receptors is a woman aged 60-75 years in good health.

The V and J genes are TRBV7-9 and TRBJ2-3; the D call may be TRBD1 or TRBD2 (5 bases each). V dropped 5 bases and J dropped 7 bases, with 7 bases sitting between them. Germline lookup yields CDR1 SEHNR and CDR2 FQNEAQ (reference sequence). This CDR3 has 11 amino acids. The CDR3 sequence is CASSEGHTQYF. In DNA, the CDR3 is TGTGCCAGCAGCGAGGGGCATACGCAGTATTTT.

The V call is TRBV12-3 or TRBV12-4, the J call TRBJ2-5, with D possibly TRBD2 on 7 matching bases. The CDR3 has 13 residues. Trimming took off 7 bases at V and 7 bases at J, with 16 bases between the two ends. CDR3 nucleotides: TGTGCCAGCACCCCGAATAGGGGGGGGACCCAGTACTTC. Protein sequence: CASTPNRGGTQYF.

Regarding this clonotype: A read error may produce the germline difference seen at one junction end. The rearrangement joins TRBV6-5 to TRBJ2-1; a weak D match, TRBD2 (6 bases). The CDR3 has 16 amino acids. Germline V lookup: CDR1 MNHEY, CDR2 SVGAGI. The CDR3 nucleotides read TGTGCCAGTAGTTACTCGGTCGGGGGTTACGGCTATGAGCAGTTCTTC. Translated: CASSYSVGGYGYEQFF.

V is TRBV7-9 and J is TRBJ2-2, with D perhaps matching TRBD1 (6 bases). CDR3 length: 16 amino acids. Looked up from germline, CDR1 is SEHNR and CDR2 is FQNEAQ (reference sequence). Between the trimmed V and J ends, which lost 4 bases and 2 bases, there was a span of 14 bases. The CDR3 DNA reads TGTGCCAGCAGCTGGGGGCGGTCGATTAACACCGGGGAGCTGTTTTTT. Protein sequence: CASSWGRSINTGELFF.

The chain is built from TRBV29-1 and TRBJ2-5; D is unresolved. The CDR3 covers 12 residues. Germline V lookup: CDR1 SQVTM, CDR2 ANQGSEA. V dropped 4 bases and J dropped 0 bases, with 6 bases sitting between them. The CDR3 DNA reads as TGCAGCGTTGCGCATAACCAAGAGACCCAGTACTTC. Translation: CSVAHNQETQYF. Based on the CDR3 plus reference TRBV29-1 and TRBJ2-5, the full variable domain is SAVISQKPSRDICQRGTSLTIQCQVDSQVTMMFWYRQQPGQSLTLIATANQGSEATYESGFVIDKFPISRPNLTFSTLTVSNMSPEDSSIYLCSVAHNQETQYFGPGTRLLVL.

CDR3 DNA sequence: TGTGCCAGCAGCGTAGATTGGACCGAGAATTCACCCCTCCACTTT. Its translation is CASSVDWTENSPLHF. V and J are TRBV9 and TRBJ1-6, with D unclear. Germline V lookup: CDR1 SGDLS, CDR2 YYNGEE. This CDR3 is 15 amino acids long. Trimming pared 0 bases from V and 7 bases from J, leaving 11 bases between.

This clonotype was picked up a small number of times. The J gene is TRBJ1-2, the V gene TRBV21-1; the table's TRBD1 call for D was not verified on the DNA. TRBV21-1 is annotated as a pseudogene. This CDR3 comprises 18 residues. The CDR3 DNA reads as TGTGCCAGCAGCACAACCCAAACAAACAGGGAGAATAACTATGGCTACACCTTC. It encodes CASSTTQTNRENNYGYTF.

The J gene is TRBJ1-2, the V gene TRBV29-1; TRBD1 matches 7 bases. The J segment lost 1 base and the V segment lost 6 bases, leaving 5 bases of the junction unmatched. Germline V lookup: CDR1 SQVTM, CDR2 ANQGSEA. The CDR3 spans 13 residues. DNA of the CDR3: TGCAGCGTCGTGGGGGACAGTAACTATGGCTACACCTTC. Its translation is CSVVGDSNYGYTF.

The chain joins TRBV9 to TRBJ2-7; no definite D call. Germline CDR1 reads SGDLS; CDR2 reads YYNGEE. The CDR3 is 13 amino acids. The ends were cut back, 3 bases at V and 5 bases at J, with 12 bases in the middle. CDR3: CASSGVGADEQYF. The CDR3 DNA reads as TGTGCCAGCAGCGGAGTGGGTGCGGACGAGCAGTACTTC.

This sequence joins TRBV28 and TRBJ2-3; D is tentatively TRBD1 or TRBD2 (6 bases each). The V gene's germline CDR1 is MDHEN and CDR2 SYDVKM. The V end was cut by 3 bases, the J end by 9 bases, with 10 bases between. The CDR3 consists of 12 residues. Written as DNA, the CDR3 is TGTGCCAGCAGTTTTAGGGGGAGGACGCAGTATTTT. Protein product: CASSFRGRTQYF.

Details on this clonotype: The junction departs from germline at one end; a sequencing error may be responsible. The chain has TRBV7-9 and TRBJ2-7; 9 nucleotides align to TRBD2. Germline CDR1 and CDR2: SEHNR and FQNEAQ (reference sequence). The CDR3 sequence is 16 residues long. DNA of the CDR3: TGTGCCAGCAACTTAGCGAGCGGGAGGACCTCCTACGAGCAGTACTTC. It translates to CASNLASGRTSYEQYF.

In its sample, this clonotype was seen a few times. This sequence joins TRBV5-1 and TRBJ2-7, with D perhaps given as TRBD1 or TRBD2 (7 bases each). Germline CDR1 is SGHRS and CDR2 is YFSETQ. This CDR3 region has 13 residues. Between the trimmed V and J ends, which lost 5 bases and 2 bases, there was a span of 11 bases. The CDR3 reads CASRQGGAYEQYF. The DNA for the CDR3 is TGCGCCAGCAGGCAGGGGGGGGCCTACGAGCAGTACTTC.

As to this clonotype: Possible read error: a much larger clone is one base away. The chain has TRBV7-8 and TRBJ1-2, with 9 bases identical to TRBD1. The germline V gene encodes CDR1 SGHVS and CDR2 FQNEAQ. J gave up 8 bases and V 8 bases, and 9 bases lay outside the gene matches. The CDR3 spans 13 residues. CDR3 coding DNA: TGTGCCAGCGGCACCGGGACAGGGAGGGGCTACACCTTC. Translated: CASGTGTGRGYTF.

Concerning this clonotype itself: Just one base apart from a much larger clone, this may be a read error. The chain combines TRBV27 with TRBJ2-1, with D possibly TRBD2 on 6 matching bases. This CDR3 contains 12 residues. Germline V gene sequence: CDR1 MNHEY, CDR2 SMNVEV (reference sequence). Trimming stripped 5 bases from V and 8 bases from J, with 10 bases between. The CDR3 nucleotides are TGTGCCAGCAGTGGGGGGTACGATGAGCAGTTCTTC. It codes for CASSGGYDEQFF.

The CDR3 region has the DNA TGTGCCAGCAGTTGGGACACCAATGAGCAGTTCTTC. It specifies CASSWDTNEQFF. The chain has TRBV2 and TRBJ2-1; a possible D gene is TRBD1 (6 bases). V was pared by 5 bases and J by 6 bases, with 8 bases between. The CDR3 runs 12 residues. Germline CDR1 reads SNHLY; CDR2 reads FYNNEI.

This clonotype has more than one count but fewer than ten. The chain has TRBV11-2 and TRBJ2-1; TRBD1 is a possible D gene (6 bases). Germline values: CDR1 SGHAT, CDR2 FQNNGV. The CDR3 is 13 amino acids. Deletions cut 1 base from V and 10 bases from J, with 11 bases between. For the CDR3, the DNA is TGTGCCAGCAGCTTAGCCTACCAGGGGGAGCAGTTCTTC. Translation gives CASSLAYQGEQFF.

The DNA of the CDR3 is TGCGCCAGCAGTCACTCCGGGACATCGGGTACAGATACGCAGTATTTT. Residues: CASSHSGTSGTDTQYF. The chain joins TRBV5-1 to TRBJ2-3; D is perhaps TRBD1 (6 bases). CDR3 length: 16 amino acids. The V end lost 5 bases, the J end lost 3 bases, and 19 bases lay between the germline ends. In germline, CDR1 is SGHRS, CDR2 YFSETQ. The whole variable domain, remainder taken from reference TRBV5-1 and TRBJ2-3, is KAGVTQTPRYLIKTRGQQVTLSCSPISGHRSVSWYQQTPGQGLQFLFEYFSETQRNKGNFPGRFSGRQFSNSRSEMNVSTLELGDSALYLCASSHSGTSGTDTQYFGPGTRLTVL.

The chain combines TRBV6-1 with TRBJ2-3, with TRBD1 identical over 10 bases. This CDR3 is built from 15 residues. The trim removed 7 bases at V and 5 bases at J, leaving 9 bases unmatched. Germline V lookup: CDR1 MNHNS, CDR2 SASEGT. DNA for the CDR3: TGTGCCAGCACCCCCCGGGACAGGGGACGAGATACGCAGTATTTT. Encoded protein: CASTPRDRGRDTQYF.

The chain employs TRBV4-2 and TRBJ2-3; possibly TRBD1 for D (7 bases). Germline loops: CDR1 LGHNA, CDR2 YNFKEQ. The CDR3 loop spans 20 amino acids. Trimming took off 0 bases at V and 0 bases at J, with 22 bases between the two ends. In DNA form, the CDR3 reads TGTGCCAGCAGCCAAGAGACAGGGCGGGATTTGTTACTTAGCACAGATACGCAGTATTTT. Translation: CASSQETGRDLLLSTDTQYF.

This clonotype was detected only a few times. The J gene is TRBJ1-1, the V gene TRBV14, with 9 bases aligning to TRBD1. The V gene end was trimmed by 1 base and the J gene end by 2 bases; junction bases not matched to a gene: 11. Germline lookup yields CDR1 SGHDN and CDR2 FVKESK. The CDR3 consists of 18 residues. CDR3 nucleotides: TGTGCCAGCAGCCAAGCGCTGTACGGACAGGGGCTAAACACTGAAGCTTTCTTT. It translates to CASSQALYGQGLNTEAFF.

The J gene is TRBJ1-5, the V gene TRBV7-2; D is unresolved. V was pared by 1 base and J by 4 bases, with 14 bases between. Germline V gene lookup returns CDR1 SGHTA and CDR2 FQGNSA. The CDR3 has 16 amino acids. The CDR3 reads CASSLGVPYSNQPQHF. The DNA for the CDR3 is TGTGCCAGCAGCTTAGGCGTACCCTACAGTAATCAGCCCCAGCATTTT.

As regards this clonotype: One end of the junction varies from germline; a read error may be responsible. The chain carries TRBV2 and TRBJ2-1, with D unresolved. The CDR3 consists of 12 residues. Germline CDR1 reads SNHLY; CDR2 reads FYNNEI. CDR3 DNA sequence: TGTGCCGGCAGTCGACCCCACAATGAGCAGTTCTTC. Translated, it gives CAGSRPHNEQFF.

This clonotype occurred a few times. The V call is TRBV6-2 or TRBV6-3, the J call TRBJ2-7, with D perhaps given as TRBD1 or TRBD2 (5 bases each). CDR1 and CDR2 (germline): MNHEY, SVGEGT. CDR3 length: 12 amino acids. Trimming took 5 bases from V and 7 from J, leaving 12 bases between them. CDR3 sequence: CASSRGTPEQYF. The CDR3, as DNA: TGTGCCAGCAGTCGAGGGACCCCGGAGCAGTACTTC.

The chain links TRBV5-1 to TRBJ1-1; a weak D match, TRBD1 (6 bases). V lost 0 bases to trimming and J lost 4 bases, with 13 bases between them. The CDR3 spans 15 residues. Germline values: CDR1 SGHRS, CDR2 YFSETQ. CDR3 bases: TGCGCCAGCAGCTTGGCCACAGGGAAGGGCACTGAAGCTTTCTTT. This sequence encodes CASSLATGKGTEAFF.

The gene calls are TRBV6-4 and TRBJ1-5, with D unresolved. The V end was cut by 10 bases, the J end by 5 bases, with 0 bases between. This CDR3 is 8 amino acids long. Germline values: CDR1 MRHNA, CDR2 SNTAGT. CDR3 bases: TGTGCCAATCAGCCCCAGCATTTT. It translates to CANQPQHF.